What follows describes a single T cell receptor beta chain. What this receptor recognizes is not known. No clone much larger than this one lies a single base away; base qualities are absent. This entry belongs to a study of technical replicates of blood from several donors (dated by TCRdb to the late 2010s). Receptor amplification or capture employed the immunoSEQ multiplex PCR assay. TCRdb's version of the immuneACCESS table is confined to in-frame rearrangements and falls short of the full clone set. An unresolved V gene accounts for under half of the shortfall where checked; the remainder is of unknown origin. The sample yields about 80,000 clones; roughly 93% were counted once. The ten most abundant clones make up 0.35% to 0.45% of the sample. Trimming takes 5 bases from V and 1 base from J, and the germline ends sit 9 bases apart. Via the germline V gene, CDR1 is SQVTM and CDR2 ANQGSEA. The CDR3, cysteine through phenylalanine, is 13 amino acids long. This entry keeps only the CDR3 DNA: 39 bases, framed from base 1.

Recombination linked TRBV29-1 to TRBJ2-1; the D gene cannot be resolved reliably. The sequence came from a human donor in good health. Sequenced input: T cells isolated from PBMCs. The bases are TGCAGCGTTTGGGTAGCATCCTACAATGAGCAGTTCTTC. Translated, it reads CSVWVASYNEQFF.